This TCR beta chain was captured by sequencing in a study of beta chain features in type 1 diabetes. Study-level background: Healthy donors, compared against patients, showed similar age, gender and cell yields. All samples combined gave around 98,000,000 sorted cells for examination. Points from the study as a whole: In patients and controls equally, PCR might favor templates that are shorter. Moderately but significantly shorter TCRB CDR3s were found in Type 1 diabetes patients in all four CD4+ subsets. Sequencing used cDNA, and cells with high TCR expression could therefore be over-represented.

This clone was detected a few times. Its target is not known. Every bit of the isolated RNA underwent reverse transcription, so sequencing read expressed TCRB transcripts. Produced via immunoSEQ multiplex PCR; TCRdb's table is partial and in-frame only. The repertoire holds hundreds of thousands of clones, with approximately 15% as singletons. The germline V gene has CDR1 SQVTM and CDR2 ANQGSEA. The CDR3 consists of 12 residues. Trimming shortened V by 4 bases and J by 3 bases, and 8 bases separated the two germline ends. Sequencing was done on a sample of naive CD4+ T cells from blood. The V call is TRBV29-1, the J call TRBJ2-3, with a weak D call TRBD2 (6 bases). This TCR was sampled from a man under 40 with type 1 diabetes. The CDR3: CSVGTTTDTQYF. The CDR3, as DNA: TGCAGCGTTGGGACTACAACAGATACGCAGTATTTT.